This T cell receptor delta chain appears in the sequencing data of a study of γδ T cells in repeated Plasmodium falciparum infection. Study at large: Timepoints: baseline, immediately before selected infections, and 21 days after every infection.

TRG and TRD sequences were obtained from every sorted gammadelta sample. TCRdb reanalyzed the multiplex PCR reads using CATT. Of approximately 53,000 delta-chain clones listed, approximately 1.7% were seen once; the top ten hold 15%. This clone was picked up many times. Its antigen is undetermined. For this DNA, TCRdb reports the protein of a much larger clone, which diverges at residue 3, most likely from a read error; the protein presented here is translated directly from the DNA. Bulk repertoires came from Vgamma9/Vdelta2+ or Vdelta2-negative gammadelta T cells flow-sorted from PBMC. Whole-study results and caveats: Compared with Australian children, Malian Vdelta2-negative repertoires seemed more clonal, less diverse, less shared.

The CDR3 has 12 residues. Germline V gene lookup returns CDR1 TSWWSYY and CDR2 QGS. The specimen was gamma-delta T cells from blood. The source of this sequence is a pool of human donors (malaria-infected and uninfected, not separated). The chain uses TRDV1 and TRDJ1; D is perhaps TRDD3 (6 bases). The CDR3 sequence: CAPGERGHKLIF. As DNA, the CDR3 is TGTGCTCCTGGGGAACGGGGCCACAAACTCATCTTT.